This TCR beta chain was identified in a study of radiotherapy plus CTLA-4 blockade in lung cancer. The ends lost 0 bases at V and 8 bases at J; junction bases unmatched: 5. Germline-derived CDR1 and CDR2 are SGDLS and YYNGEE. The length of the CDR3 is 15 residues. The data were produced by immunoSEQ multiplex PCR, yet TCRdb's version contains in-frame clones alone and is incomplete. There are 70,000 to 90,000 clones in the sample; around 80% occur only once, and 7% to 8.5% lies in the top ten. The sequence was obtained from a human donor with non-small cell lung cancer who had a complete response to radiotherapy plus ipilimumab. The sample here was peripheral blood, taken from a patient treated with radiotherapy plus ipilimumab. The genes are TRBV9 and TRBJ2-1; 10 bases line up with TRBD1. The CDR3 region has the DNA TGTGCCAGCAGCGTAGCGGGACAGGGGATGTATGAGCAGTTCTTC. Translating it yields CASSVAGQGMYEQFF.